One sample yielded the 8 T cell receptor beta chains listed below, sequenced in a study of cytomegalovirus exposure and HLA in healthy donors (dated 2017 in TCRdb). The library was produced with the immunoSEQ multiplex PCR assay. For the multiplex PCR, a mixture combining 60 forward primers for TCR Vbeta segments and 13 reverse primers for TCR Jbeta segments was used. What TCRdb holds here is the immuneACCESS table cut down to in-frame rearrangements. Part of the clones is not present; checked against another copy, under half of the missing clones reflect an unresolved V gene, and the others are unexplained. In all, the sample holds roughly 120,000 clones, and under 85% of those were seen once. Of the sample, around 3.9% is held by the ten largest clones. Material: PBMCs. These receptors all come from a woman aged 45-60 years in good health and CMV-seropositive.

Only a few counts were recorded for this clone. The rearrangement uses TRBV6-6 and TRBJ2-1; the match to TRBD1 covers 8 bases. Germline V gene data show CDR1 as MNHNY and CDR2 as SVGAGI (reference sequence). With 8 bases clipped from V and 2 bases from J, the junction kept 5 bases outside the gene matches. The CDR3 sequence is 14 residues long. DNA of the CDR3: TGTGCCAGCCATTCGGACAGGGCCTACAATGAGCAGTTCTTC. Protein sequence: CASHSDRAYNEQFF.

The chain links TRBV7-3 to TRBJ2-7; D is undetermined. V lost 2 bases, J lost 0 bases, and 5 bases lay in between. The CDR3 is 13 residues long. Germline CDR1 and CDR2: SGHTA and FQGTGA. DNA of the CDR3: TGTGCCAGCAGCTTAGGCCCCTCCTACGAGCAGTACTTC. It encodes CASSLGPSYEQYF.

Details on this clone: The sample carries other DNA sequences with the same CDR3. This chain links TRBV7-9 with TRBJ2-7; D is perhaps TRBD2 (6 bases). V dropped 5 bases and J dropped 13 bases, with 15 bases sitting between them. In germline, CDR1 is SEHNR, CDR2 FQNEAQ (reference sequence). This CDR3 region has 11 residues. The CDR3 sequence is CASSGGGLFYF. The CDR3 nucleotides are TGTGCCAGCAGCGGGGGAGGACTTTTTTACTTC.

This clone was picked up one time. V usage is TRBV7-2 and J usage is TRBJ2-2, with D uncertain. With 1 base removed from V and 4 bases from J, the gap between germline ends came to 7 bases. The CDR3 contains 14 residues. Germline V lookup: CDR1 SGHTA, CDR2 FQGNSA. CDR3 coding DNA: TGTGCCAGCAGCTTAGTATGGCTCACCGGGGAGCTGTTTTTT. Translated, it gives CASSLVWLTGELFF.

The J gene is TRBJ2-6, the V gene TRBV7-2; D is perhaps TRBD2 (6 bases). Germline values: CDR1 SGHTA, CDR2 FQGNSA. This CDR3 is built from 18 residues. Trimming removed 1 base from V and 2 bases from J, with 15 bases in between. The CDR3: CASSLVWAGRTGANVLTF. For the CDR3, the DNA is TGTGCCAGCAGCTTAGTTTGGGCGGGGCGGACTGGGGCCAACGTCCTGACTTTC.

This rearrangement joins TRBV6-6 to TRBJ1-3; 8 bases are shared with TRBD1. The CDR3 runs to 15 residues. From germline, CDR1 is MNHNY and CDR2 SVGAGI (reference sequence). J was trimmed by 8 bases and V by 8 bases; bases with no gene match: 14. CDR3 in DNA: TGTGCCAGCCGACCCCCCAGGGGGCTAGGGGACACCATATATTTT. This translates into CASRPPRGLGDTIYF.

The J gene is TRBJ2-3, the V gene TRBV7-2, with 8 bases aligning to TRBD2. V was clipped by 4 bases and J by 6 bases; unmatched bases: 6. The CDR3 has 14 residues. The germline V gene encodes CDR1 SGHTA and CDR2 FQGNSA. The CDR3, as DNA: TGTGCCAGCAGCTGGGGACTAGGTGGGGATACGCAGTATTTT. Translating it yields CASSWGLGGDTQYF.

This clone was recorded only once. The chain carries TRBV19 and TRBJ1-6, with 8 bases matching TRBD1. Per the germline V gene, CDR1 is LNHDA and CDR2 is SQIVND (reference sequence). V lost 7 bases and J lost 7; bases outside the gene matches: 9. The CDR3 is 15 amino acids. CDR3 nucleotides: TGTGCCAGTAATAGCAGGGGGCTACGGAATTCACCCCTCCACTTT. It yields the protein CASNSRGLRNSPLHF.